This section outlines one T cell receptor beta chain sequence together with its context. CDR3 size: 19 residues. Germline CDR1 SGHRS, CDR2 YFSETQ. J gave up 1 base and V 4 bases, and 10 bases lay outside the gene matches. The data belong to a study of blood T cell repertoires in COVID-19. Across the study: Some COVID-19 samples were acute and others convalescent; all came from the United States, Italy and Spain.

Repertoires were generated with immunoSEQ multiplex PCR, while TCRdb's copy carries only in-frame clones and drops some. In the table there are some 200,000 clones, 86% of which are singletons. Sequencing was carried out using peripheral blood. This sequence was found in a man older than 75 with acute or convalescent COVID-19. The V and J genes are TRBV5-1 and TRBJ2-3, with 15 bases aligning to TRBD2. Here the CDR3 reads CASSRGLAGGPGGTDTQYF. In DNA, the CDR3 is TGCGCCAGCAGCCGCGGACTAGCGGGAGGGCCGGGGGGCACAGATACGCAGTATTTT. The variable domain in full, completed from reference TRBV5-1 and TRBJ2-3, reads KAGVTQTPRYLIKTRGQQVTLSCSPISGHRSVSWYQQTPGQGLQFLFEYFSETQRNKGNFPGRFSGRQFSNSRSEMNVSTLELGDSALYLCASSRGLAGGPGGTDTQYFGPGTRLTVL.